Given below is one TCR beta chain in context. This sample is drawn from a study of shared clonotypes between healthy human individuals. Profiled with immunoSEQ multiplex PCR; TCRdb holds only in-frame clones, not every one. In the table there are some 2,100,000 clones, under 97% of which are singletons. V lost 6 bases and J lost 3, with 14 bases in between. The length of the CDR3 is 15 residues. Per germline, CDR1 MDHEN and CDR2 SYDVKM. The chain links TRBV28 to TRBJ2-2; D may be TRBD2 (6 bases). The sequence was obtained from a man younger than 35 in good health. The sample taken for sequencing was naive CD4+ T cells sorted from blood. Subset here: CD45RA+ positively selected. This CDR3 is CASSFAGTDTGELFF. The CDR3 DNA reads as TGTGCCAGCAGCTTCGCGGGGACTGACACCGGGGAGCTGTTTTTT. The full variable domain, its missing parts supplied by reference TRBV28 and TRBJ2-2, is DVKVTQSSRYLVKRTGEKVFLECVQDMDHENMFWYRQDPGLGLRLIYFSYDVKMKEKGDIPEGYSVSREKKERFSLILESASTNQTSMYLCASSFAGTDTGELFFGEGSRLTVL.